This TCR beta chain was found in a study of cytomegalovirus exposure and HLA in healthy donors (dated by TCRdb to 2015 to 2018). Broadly, across the study: In an earlier analysis of under 600 of the donors, around 300 Gb of sequence data and 100 million or so unique TCR beta sequences from roughly 180 million T cells were reported. An early release that covered more than 550 HLA-typed donors contained approximately 290 gigabases of sequencing data and tens of millions of unique TCR sequences. The genetic ancestry cluster associated with self-reported Caucasian donors included about 84% of the approximately 410 genotyped donors. The study was designed to test whether signatures of past pathogen exposure could be identified by cataloging public T cell receptors. The study used immunosequencing to profile the T cell repertoires of approximately 640 subjects and linked those repertoires to cytomegalovirus serostatus. Besides the first cohort of 666 subjects, a separate validation cohort made up of 120 different subjects was used. High-throughput TCR immunosequencing, statistical association of individual TCRs with disease status, and machine learning were combined to predict cytomegalovirus infection status. To study patterns of TCR occurrence, a later analysis re-analyzed previously published TCR beta repertoires from 650 to 750 donors and added high-resolution HLA genotyping. Rather than using new phenotypic data, the later analysis identified candidate immune exposures from TCR beta sequences and from how often those sequences occurred across donors. In an earlier analysis of 500 to 650 of the donors, high-throughput TCR beta sequencing was used to judge whether each TCR beta V gene segment behaved as functional or pseudogenic. Donor age, sex, ethnicity and CMV serostatus were collected together with the repertoire data. Genome-wide SNP genotypes for about 55% of the roughly 670 donors were used in a later genetic analysis, which treated that subset as a discovery cohort. All discovery cohort repertoires had been generated using a single sequencing platform. HLA typing included class I and class II loci at four-digit resolution. The number of donors typed differed by locus, with roughly 620-630 for A, B, C, DRB1 and DQB1, 522 for DQA1, 600 to 610 for DPA1, and approximately 470 for DPB1. Four or five DR-DQ haplotypes were treated as single units for association and clustering because of strong linkage in the cohort. Across some 400 genotyped donors of the cohort, an average of roughly 250,000 unique TCR beta nucleotide sequences per donor were sequenced, and about a sixth of those sequences were non-productive.

The receptor library was made with the immunoSEQ multiplex PCR assay. For the multiplex PCR, a mixture combining 60 forward primers for TCR Vbeta segments and 13 reverse primers for TCR Jbeta segments was used. The CDR3 region of rearranged TCR beta genes was amplified from genomic DNA by a multiplex PCR assay. The Illumina HiSeq System was used to sequence the amplified TCR beta libraries as 87-base-pair reads. The original methods were these. A later analysis tallied around 87 million unique TCR beta chains across the 650 to 750 repertoires, and approximately 12 million of those chains were shared by two or more donors. Raw reads were error-corrected and collapsed into unique sequences with a nearest-neighbor algorithm that merged closely related sequences to remove PCR and sequencing errors. CDR3 sequences were aligned to IMGT reference sequences to assign V, D and J gene segments. Each retained sequence needed at least a six-nucleotide match to both a V gene segment and a J gene segment. Rearrangements were called productive when the CDR3 lacked stop codons and stayed in frame with V and J; all others were non-productive. CDR3 was defined according to IMGT convention as the region running from the second conserved V-encoded cysteine to the conserved J-encoded phenylalanine. The earlier analysis of about 590 of the donors excluded sequences that lacked an unambiguous match to a single V gene segment. In an earlier analysis of 587 of the donors, a V segment was called functional when productive rearrangements were above 56.7%, and segregating when the standard deviation between donors exceeded 5%. A statistical classification framework was built to diagnose cytomegalovirus status from the catalog of TCR beta chain sequences. V and J gene assignment, in a later analysis, came from comparing TCR nucleotide sequences with IMGT/GENE-DB human TR gene sequences. Using the TCRdist pipeline, a later analysis assigned CDR3 sequences along with most-parsimonious VDJ recombination scenarios. A later analysis defined each TCR beta chain by its CDR3 amino acid sequence plus V-gene family, and excluded reads lacking a unique V-gene family. A later analysis removed several hundred highly shared, low-generation-probability nucleotide sequences to deal with suspected cross-contamination and a sequencing artifact. In a later analysis, a clonal expansion index for each public chain was calculated from normalized within-repertoire ranks of inferred template counts. In a later analysis, generation probabilities were computed using a VDJ recombination model fitted to out-of-frame rearrangements, and the results were checked against IGoR. In a later analysis, TCR-TCR, TCR-HLA and TCR-CMV co-occurrence was scored with hypergeometric tests, and a repertoire-size bias correction was applied to TCR pairs. To estimate false discovery rates, a later analysis permuted the HLA or CMV assignments 20 times. A later analysis grouped co-occurring TCRs with DBSCAN, adding TCRdist sequence similarity when clustering within HLA-allele-positive subsets. Co-occurrence clustering excluded repertoires with fewer than 30,000 or more than 120,000 public chains, plus five with anomalous nucleotide sharing. Not all clones reach the TCRdb copy of this immuneACCESS table, which keeps in-frame sequences only. Checked studies attribute under half of the gap to unresolved V genes and leave the rest unexplained. The DNA gave D and trimming, while V, J and clone size come from that table. This sample gives 85,000 to 130,000 clones in total; 75% to 85% of them show up just once. The ten largest clones add up to around 4% of the sample.

Counted from cysteine to phenylalanine, this CDR3 has 12 amino acids. Only CDR3 DNA remains: 36 bases, in frame from the first base. As encoded in the germline V gene, CDR1 is MNHNS while CDR2 is SASEGT. Trimming costs V 7 bases and J 1 base, and their ends lie 7 bases apart. The paper as a whole reports these results and caveats: The cohort was sequenced for TCR beta chains only, and without alpha or paired-chain data the features that could be detected were limited. Strong co-occurrence of HLA alleles, especially DR and DQ, made assigning TCR associations to individual alleles difficult. Roughly uniform sequencing depth across donors was assumed in presence/absence analyses, although this assumption may not hold. A further reported finding was that TCR beta sequences accurately predicted the HLA-A and HLA-B alleles for most subjects in the first cohort. According to a later genetic analysis, donors in an Asian-associated ancestry cluster had fewer N-insertions in productive TCRs than the roughly 700-donor mean. In a later analysis, HLA-associated TCR beta chains were found to be more clonally expanded and to have lower generation probabilities than equally common non-associated chains. Because the 87-base-pair reads could not distinguish some IMGT-functional V segments, including TRBV6-2 and TRBV6-3, those segments were excluded. In an earlier analysis of a few hundred of the donors, most TCR beta V segments were observed in productive rearrangements about 87% or about 30% of the time, broadly matching IMGT annotations. A later analysis found that most CMV-associated TCR beta chains appeared HLA-restricted, with HLA associations seemingly driven largely by CMV exposure. In a later analysis, several top co-occurrence clusters were reported to appear linked to parvovirus B19, influenza, CMV and Epstein-Barr virus. A cluster of highly shared sequence variants was judged likely to represent a technical artifact of the sequencing pipeline. CMV serostatus was the only immune exposure information available for the cohort. In a later analysis, some 17,000 TCR beta sequences were associated with specific HLA alleles at a false discovery rate of 0.05. A later genetic analysis associated a missense DCLRE1C variant with V-gene and J-gene trimming of TCR beta chains, and an independent cohort replicated the association. Because HLA typing was unavailable for some donors at each locus, only the typed subset was used in association tests. The study listed 150 to 200 TCR beta chains as associated with cytomegalovirus. According to a later analysis, TCR association rates differed among HLA loci, with DRB1 alleles showing the most associated TCRs and HLA-C alleles showing the fewest. Across donors, most TCR sequences were observed very rarely, whereas some public TCRs were present in many individuals. Correlated functional status among segregating V segments might be attributable to linkage disequilibrium, but an unknown experimental factor could not be ruled out. According to the authors, the approach could potentially be generalized to other disease states and immunological phenotypes. The classifier was reported to diagnose cytomegalovirus status with high specificity and sensitivity in both the original cohort and the validation cohort. Three of the identified cytomegalovirus-associated TCR beta chains were confirmed in vitro to be specific for cytomegalovirus antigens. Approximately 16 rarely observed V segments, including chromosome 9 orphons, were excluded from the earlier analysis of about 500 of the donors because counts were too low.

The cohort comprised fewer than 700 healthy bone marrow donors. At the time of sampling, all cohort members were nominally healthy, though unrecorded immune exposures were likely present. The donor was CMV seropositive and was included in the group of 250 to 300 seropositive cohort members. Every donor gave a peripheral blood sample, and the peripheral blood mononuclear cells from that sample were used for TCR beta sequencing. The Qiagen DNeasy Blood Extraction Kit was used to extract genomic DNA from the blood cell samples. For this clone: What this receptor recognizes is not known. Base-call qualities are not available, and no considerably larger clone is one nucleotide away.

The V gene is TRBV6-1 and the J gene is TRBJ2-5, with no reliable assignment of the D segment. This receptor was obtained from a female donor in good health and CMV-seropositive. The sequencing sample was made of PBMCs. The CDR3 here reads CASNPSQETQYF. The base sequence is TGTGCCAGCAATCCCTCCCAAGAGACCCAGTACTTC.